Listed below are T cell receptor beta chains from one sample, sequenced in a study of T cell repertoires in cytomegalovirus infection. Using its own MiXCR run on the reads, TCRdb lists one record per CDR3 protein. This sample has 700,000 to 850,000 distinct CDR3 sequences, with around a third found just once. No antigen is known for these receptors. Sequencing was performed on cultured CD8+ T cells from PBMCs, taken from culture after CMV antigen stimulation. These receptor sequences come from a human donor in good health (CMV status not recorded). Some clones in this sample may be carry-over from other donors' samples. Each CDR3 is given with its conserved first and last residue. A D gene is named only where the DNA matches it firmly. Expanded clones are given a class, and other clones once, few, many or no size at all.

D,V,J,size,DNA,CDR3
-,TRBV7-2,TRBJ2-1,many,TGTGCCAGCAGCTTAGGGACAACCTCCTACAATGAGCAGTTCTTC,CASSLGTTSYNEQFF
TRBD1,TRBV5-4,TRBJ1-2,-,TGTGCCAGCAGCTTTGGACAGGGCAAGGGCTACACCTTC,CASSFGQGKGYTF
-,TRBV29-1,TRBJ1-5,-,TGCAGCGCCTTGGGCGGGATAAATCAGCCCCAGCATTTT,CSALGGINQPQHF
TRBD2,TRBV20-1,TRBJ2-2,few,TGCAGTATGACTAGCTTCACCGGGGAGCTGTTTTTT,CSMTSFTGELFF
TRBD1,TRBV27,TRBJ1-2,once,TGTGCCAGCAGTTCCGGGACAGGCCAGCGTAACTATGGCTACACCTTC,CASSSGTGQRNYGYTF
-,TRBV7-2,TRBJ2-5,-,TGTGCCAGCAGCTTATGGGGAGAGGAGATGCGAGAGACCCAGTACTTC,CASSLWGEEMRETQYF
-,TRBV7-9,TRBJ1-4,few,TGTGCCAGCAGCCGGACAGCAACTAATGAAAAACTGTTTTTT,CASSRTATNEKLFF
-,TRBV12-3/TRBV12-4,TRBJ1-1,-,TGTGCCAGCAGTTTATTCATGGCAATGAACACTGAAGCTTTCTTT,CASSLFMAMNTEAFF
TRBD1,TRBV6-6,TRBJ1-2,-,TGTGCCAGCAGTTACGCCCAGGGGGGCTATGGCTACACCTTC,CASSYAQGGYGYTF
-,TRBV6-2/TRBV6-3,TRBJ1-5,few,TGTGCCAGCACTTTCCGGGATTATAGCAATCAGCCCCAGCATTTT,CASTFRDYSNQPQHF
-,TRBV7-9,TRBJ1-1,-,TGTGCCAGCAGCTTCGTCCAGAACACTGAAGCTTTCTTT,CASSFVQNTEAFF
TRBD2,TRBV7-9,TRBJ2-4,few,TGTGCCAGCAGCTCCCTTGGATTGCCTAGCGGGGGAGTAGCCAAAAACATTCAGTACTTC,CASSSLGLPSGGVAKNIQYF
TRBD1,TRBV6-5,TRBJ1-6,-,TGTGCCAGCAGTTACCTCCCGGACAGGGGTAATTCACCCCTCCACTTT,CASSYLPDRGNSPLHF
-,TRBV4-1,TRBJ2-2,few,TGCGCCAGCAGACTGGGGGCCGCCGGGGAGCTGTTTTTT,CASRLGAAGELFF
-,TRBV6-1,TRBJ1-5,few,TGTGCCAGCAGGGTACAGCAATATAGCAATCAGCCCCAGCATTTT,CASRVQQYSNQPQHF
TRBD2,TRBV27,TRBJ2-4,many,TGTGCCAGCAGTTTACTCCCCCGAGATTACACTAGCGGGGTGCTAGCCAAAAACATTCAGTACTTC,CASSLLPRDYTSGVLAKNIQYF
TRBD2,TRBV4-1,TRBJ2-1,few,TGCGCCAGCAGCCTCGGGGGGGCGGCGAATGAGCAGTTCTTC,CASSLGGAANEQFF
-,TRBV20-1,TRBJ1-1,-,TGCAGTGCCCCTCTGGGGTTGGGAGCTTTCTTT,CSAPLGLGAFF
-,TRBV7-6,TRBJ2-7,few,TGTGCCAGCAGCTCCTCGGCAAGGACCGCTGGTCGGTACGAGCAGTACTTC,CASSSSARTAGRYEQYF
-,TRBV7-4,TRBJ1-2,-,TGTGCCAGCAGCCCTCGGGACTGGGGTAGGGGCTACACCTTC,CASSPRDWGRGYTF
TRBD2,TRBV5-4,TRBJ2-1,-,TGTGCCAGCAGCGATCCGGGACTAGCGGGGGGCCGTGGCTACAATGAGCAGTTCTTC,CASSDPGLAGGRGYNEQFF
TRBD2,TRBV7-9,TRBJ2-5,many,TGTGCCAGCAGCCCTAGCGGGGATAAGACCCAGTACTTC,CASSPSGDKTQYF
TRBD1,TRBV9,TRBJ2-1,many,TGTGCCAGCAGCGGACAGGGGGGGATTTACAATGAGCAGTTCTTC,CASSGQGGIYNEQFF
-,TRBV14,TRBJ1-1,many,TGTGCCAGCAGCCAAGGAGGGGCGTACACTGAAGCTTTCTTT,CASSQGGAYTEAFF
-,TRBV7-9,TRBJ2-6,-,TGTGCCAGCAGCCCCCCGTATGTTGCTGGGGCCAACGTCCTGACTTTC,CASSPPYVAGANVLTF
-,TRBV10-3,TRBJ1-5,few,TGTGCCATCAGTGCAGGGTCCGGGCAGCCCCAGCATTTT,CAISAGSGQPQHF
-,TRBV27,TRBJ2-7,few,TGTGCCAGCAGTCTCGACAGATCAGGGGACGAGCAGTACTTC,CASSLDRSGDEQYF
-,TRBV6-6,TRBJ1-5,few,TGTGCCAGCAGTTACAGTCGGGGCGATCCGCCCCAGCATTTT,CASSYSRGDPPQHF
TRBD1,TRBV19,TRBJ1-2,-,TGTGCCATTCGGACAGGGTCGAACTATGGCTACACCTTC,CAIRTGSNYGYTF
TRBD1,TRBV6-1,TRBJ1-2,-,TGTGCCATCGGACAGGGTCTTATTGCGGGCTACACCTTC,CAIGQGLIAGYTF
-,TRBV6-5,TRBJ1-1,once,TGTGCCAGCAGTTACTCACAGGGCGATGGAGCTTTCTTT,CASSYSQGDGAFF
-,TRBV9,TRBJ1-1,-,TGTGCCAGCAGCGAGGGGGGCCACACTGAAGCTTTCTTT,CASSEGGHTEAFF
-,TRBV6-5,TRBJ1-4,once,TGTGCCAGCAGTTACCTATCCACCGTAGAAAAACTGTTTTTT,CASSYLSTVEKLFF
-,TRBV7-2,TRBJ1-2,many,TGTGCCAGCAGCCATTCAAGCGACGCTTACTATGGCTACACCTTC,CASSHSSDAYYGYTF
-,TRBV5-4,TRBJ2-3,-,TGTGCCAGCTACGTCGGGGAAAGCACAGATACGCAGTATTTT,CASYVGESTDTQYF
-,TRBV28,TRBJ1-2,once,TGTGCCAGCAGTTTATATGTGTGGGGTACTCGCTATGGCTACACCTTC,CASSLYVWGTRYGYTF
-,TRBV6-5,TRBJ2-7,few,TGTGCCAGCAGTTATAATTCGAAGGACGAGCAGTACTTC,CASSYNSKDEQYF
-,TRBV4-1,TRBJ1-2,few,TGCGCCAGCAGCCAAGATCGGAGAGGGAATGGCTACACCTTC,CASSQDRRGNGYTF
TRBD1,TRBV29-1,TRBJ2-5,-,TGCAGCGTTGTAACAGGGGCCGGAGAGACCCAGTACTTC,CSVVTGAGETQYF
TRBD1,TRBV7-8,TRBJ1-1,many,TGTGCCAGCAGCCGACAGGGCTGGGCTGAAGCTTTCTTT,CASSRQGWAEAFF
-,TRBV10-3,TRBJ1-1,few,TGTGCCATCAGTGAACGGACAGCAATGAACACTGAAGCTTTCTTT,CAISERTAMNTEAFF
-,TRBV19,TRBJ2-3,-,TGTGCCAGTAGGGGCAGCGCCGCCCCAGATACGCACTATTTT,CASRGSAAPDTHYF
-,TRBV2,TRBJ2-5,-,TGTGCCAGCAGTGACTACGACAGCGGCCAAGAGACCCAGTACTTC,CASSDYDSGQETQYF
TRBD1,TRBV12-3/TRBV12-4,TRBJ1-2,few,TGTGCCAGCAGATACCGGGACAGGGGTATAGGGGGCTACACCTTC,CASRYRDRGIGGYTF
TRBD1,TRBV7-6,TRBJ1-6,few,TGTGCCAGCAGCTTAGTGGGACAGGGAGAGTCACCCCTCCACTTT,CASSLVGQGESPLHF
-,TRBV29-1,TRBJ1-4,-,TGCAGCGTTGAAGGGGAGCAGGGCACTAATGAAAAACTGTTTTTT,CSVEGEQGTNEKLFF
-,TRBV27,TRBJ2-1,few,TGTGCCAGCAGTTTATCGGACTCGACCTACAATGAGCAGTTCTTC,CASSLSDSTYNEQFF
TRBD1,TRBV25-1,TRBJ1-6,few,TGTGCCAGCAGTGCGGTAGGGGGCCCAGTTAATTCACCCCTCCACTTT,CASSAVGGPVNSPLHF
-,TRBV18,TRBJ2-3,few,TGTGCCAGCTCACCCAGAAGTAGGACAGATACGCAGTATTTT,CASSPRSRTDTQYF
-,TRBV4-2,TRBJ2-3,few,TGTGCCAGCAGCCAAGGGAGGGGGCAGGCTAAAGTCACAGATACGCAGTATTTT,CASSQGRGQAKVTDTQYF
-,TRBV12-5,TRBJ2-2,-,TGTGCTAGTGGCTGGGGGACGGTGGACACCGGGGAGCTGTTTTTT,CASGWGTVDTGELFF
TRBD1,TRBV19,TRBJ2-2,-,TGTGCCAGTAGTACACCCTCCGGGACAGGGTTAAGCACCAGGGAGCTGTTTTTT,CASSTPSGTGLSTRELFF
TRBD1,TRBV6-2/TRBV6-3,TRBJ1-2,few,TGTGCCAGCAGTCCCCTGGGACAGGCACGGAGCGGCTACACCTTC,CASSPLGQARSGYTF
-,TRBV7-6,TRBJ1-1,-,TGTGCCAGCAGCGTCGGACAGAGTGAAGCTTTCTTT,CASSVGQSEAFF
-,TRBV12-5,TRBJ2-7,few,TGTGCTAGTGGCGGGGGAGTAACCTACGAGCAGTACTTC,CASGGGVTYEQYF
-,TRBV4-3,TRBJ2-5,-,TGCGCCAGCAGCCAAGATCTGGCAGGGGGGGAGACCCAGTACTTC,CASSQDLAGGETQYF